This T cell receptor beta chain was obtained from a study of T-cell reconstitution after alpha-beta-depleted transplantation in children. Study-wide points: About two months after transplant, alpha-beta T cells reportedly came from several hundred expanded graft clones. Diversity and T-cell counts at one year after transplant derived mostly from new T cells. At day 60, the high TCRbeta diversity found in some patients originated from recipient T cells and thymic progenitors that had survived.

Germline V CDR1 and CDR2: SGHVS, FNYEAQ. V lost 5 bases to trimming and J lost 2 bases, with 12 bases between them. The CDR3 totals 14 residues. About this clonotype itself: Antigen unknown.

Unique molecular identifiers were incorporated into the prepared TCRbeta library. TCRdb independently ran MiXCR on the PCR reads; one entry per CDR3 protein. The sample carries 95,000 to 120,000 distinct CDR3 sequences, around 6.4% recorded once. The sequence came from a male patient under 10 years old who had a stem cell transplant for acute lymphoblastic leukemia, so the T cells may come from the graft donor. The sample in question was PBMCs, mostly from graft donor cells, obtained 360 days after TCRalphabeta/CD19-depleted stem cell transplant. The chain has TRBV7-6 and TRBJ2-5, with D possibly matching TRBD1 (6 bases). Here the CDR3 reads CASSPRTVQETQYF. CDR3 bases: TGTGCCAGCAGCCCACGGACAGTTCAAGAGACCCAGTACTTC.